This T cell receptor beta chain was sequenced for a study of beta chain features in type 1 diabetes. This CDR3 has 16 amino acids. General study findings and limits: VDJ junctions sequenced from type 1 diabetes patients showed fewer insertions and more deletions. Among all four CD4+ subsets, Type 1 diabetes patients had TCRB CDR3s that were moderately but significantly shorter.

Every bit of the isolated RNA underwent reverse transcription, so sequencing read expressed TCRB transcripts. Clones were read by immunoSEQ multiplex PCR, and TCRdb kept only the in-frame ones, dropping some. The sample shows about 370,000 clones, around 10% of them seen only once. As for this clone: Its cognate antigen is unknown.

It was one heparinised blood draw, averaging about 116 mL, that each donor gave. V gene TRBV21-1 combines with J gene TRBJ1-5; TRBD1, the D gene given by the table, was not confirmed from the DNA. TRBV21-1 is a known pseudogene. The sequencing input was central memory CD4+ T cells from blood. This TCR was recovered from a man in his thirties or forties with type 1 diabetes. The CDR3 sequence: CASSKVRTGRNQPQHF. The DNA of the CDR3 is TGTGCCAGCAGCAAAGTAAGAACAGGGCGGAATCAGCCCCAGCATTTT.